Below, 17 T cell receptor beta chains from the same sample are listed, as sequenced in a study of blood T cell repertoires in COVID-19. Assay used: immunoSEQ multiplex PCR; TCRdb lists only in-frame clones, some missing. Seen here are 150,000 to 180,000 clones, about 88% observed once, and the top ten hold less than 10%. What was sequenced was peripheral blood. These receptors all come from a woman aged 55-69 years with COVID-19, enrolled during active disease.

J is TRBJ2-7 and V is TRBV7-8; 8 bases are shared with TRBD2. V lost 3 bases, J lost 0 bases, and 4 bases stayed unmatched. The CDR3 has 15 residues. Per germline, CDR1 SGHVS and CDR2 FQNEAQ. The CDR3 is CASSFSGVFSYEQYF. CDR3 coding DNA: TGTGCCAGCAGCTTTAGCGGGGTGTTCTCCTACGAGCAGTACTTC.

This chain uses TRBV7-3 with TRBJ1-1, with D unresolved. The V gene's germline CDR1 is SGHTA and CDR2 FQGTGA. Trimming removed 0 bases from V and 4 bases from J, with 6 bases in between. The CDR3 runs 13 residues. CDR3 nucleotides: TGTGCCAGCAGCTTAACACAGACCACTGAAGCTTTCTTT. As protein: CASSLTQTTEAFF.

The V call is TRBV7-3, the J call TRBJ2-3; 8 nucleotides align to TRBD1. Trimming removed 1 base from V and 6 bases from J; junction bases left unmatched: 3. CDR1 and CDR2 from the germline V gene are SGHTA and FQGTGA. The CDR3 sequence is 14 residues long. As DNA, the CDR3 is TGTGCCAGCAGCTTAAACAGGGGGAAGGATACGCAGTATTTT. This encodes CASSLNRGKDTQYF.

The table lists this clone with a few counts. The chain has TRBV20-1 and TRBJ2-7; possible D gene TRBD2, 6 bases. V shed 5 bases and J shed 6 bases, with 8 bases lying between them. The CDR3 is made up of 10 amino acids. CDR1 and CDR2 (germline): DFQATT, SNEGSKA (reference sequence). CDR3 region: CSALGLEQYF. As DNA, the CDR3 is TGCAGTGCTCTGGGACTCGAGCAGTACTTC.

This sequence joins TRBV7-3 and TRBJ2-3, with D perhaps matching TRBD2 (5 bases). V lost 0 bases and J 1 base, leaving 5 bases between the germline ends. Germline assignment: CDR1 SGHTA and CDR2 FQGTGA. The CDR3 spans 14 residues. CDR3: CASSLTSGTDTQYF. The CDR3 DNA reads as TGTGCCAGCAGCTTAACTAGCGGCACAGATACGCAGTATTTT.

This chain connects TRBV9 to TRBJ1-4, with D possibly TRBD1 on 6 matching bases. V was trimmed by 2 bases and J by 3 bases, leaving 11 bases between them. The CDR3 has 15 amino acids. CDR1 is SGDLS, CDR2 YYNGEE, per germline. The CDR3, as DNA: TGTGCCAGCAGCGTCTCTGGACAGTCTAATGAAAAACTGTTTTTT. Residues: CASSVSGQSNEKLFF.

V usage is TRBV6-1 and J usage is TRBJ2-7; TRBD2 aligns across 9 bases. The CDR3 extends over 16 amino acids. V dropped 2 bases and J dropped 7; count of bases not matched to a gene: 12. Germline V gene sequence: CDR1 MNHNS, CDR2 SASEGT. Here the CDR3 DNA reads TGTGCCAGCAGTGAACATGGGGCGGGAGGGCCTCGGGAGCAGTACTTC. Translating gives CASSEHGAGGPREQYF.

The V gene is TRBV10-2, the J gene TRBJ2-3; D uncertain. The CDR3 has 17 amino acids. Trimming cost V 2 bases and J 4 bases, with 19 bases left between them. Germline V gene lookup returns CDR1 WSHSY and CDR2 SAAADI. This CDR3 is CASSEGSAFISPDTQYF. Here the CDR3 DNA reads TGCGCCAGCAGTGAGGGGTCGGCGTTCATTAGCCCAGATACGCAGTATTTT.

This clone was seen just once. The chain carries TRBV3-1 (or the pseudogene TRBV3-2) and TRBJ1-1, with D unclear. Trimming stripped 0 bases from V and 5 bases from J, with 7 bases between. This CDR3 contains 13 residues. CDR1 is LGHDT, CDR2 YNNKEL, per germline (reference sequence). In DNA form, the CDR3 reads TGTGCCAGCAGCCAAGATCACATAACTGAAGCTTTCTTT. It encodes CASSQDHITEAFF.

The chain couples TRBV2 to TRBJ2-5, with D maybe TRBD1 (6 bases). Trimming took off 3 bases at V and 5 bases at J, with 16 bases between the two ends. There are 15 residues in the CDR3. CDR1 and CDR2 (germline): SNHLY, FYNNEI. The CDR3 DNA reads TGTGCCAGCAGTGAGGGGGCGGGTAGGTCGGAGACCCAGTACTTC. This codes for CASSEGAGRSETQYF.

The chain combines TRBV5-1 with TRBJ1-3; D perhaps matches TRBD1 (6 bases). Per germline, CDR1 SGHRS and CDR2 YFSETQ. V was cut by 0 bases and J by 0 bases, with 10 bases left in between. The CDR3 consists of 16 residues. As DNA, the CDR3 is TGCGCCAGCAGCTTGGGGACAGCCAACTCTGGAAACACCATATATTTT. Residues: CASSLGTANSGNTIYF.

About this clone: The junction and the germline gene differ at one end; a read error may be behind it. The chain uses TRBV7-7 and TRBJ2-7, with D maybe TRBD1 (5 bases). The CDR3 spans 14 residues. The germline CDR1 and CDR2 sequences are SSHAT and FNYEAQ (reference sequence). The CDR3 sequence is CASSLTGRSYEQYF. Written as DNA, the CDR3 is TGTGCTAGCAGCTTAACAGGTCGATCCTACGAGCAGTACTTC.

The chain carries TRBV7-2 and TRBJ1-2; D remains unclear. The V gene's germline CDR1 is SGHTA and CDR2 FQGNSA. V lost 0 bases to trimming and J lost 4 bases, with 12 bases between them. The CDR3 consists of 15 residues. The CDR3 DNA is TGTGCCAGCAGCTTAGCGCAAGTACAGAGCTATGGCTACACCTTC. Its translation is CASSLAQVQSYGYTF.

CDR3 in amino acids: CASSKGQGDINQPQHF. DNA of the CDR3: TGTGCCAGCAGCAAGGGACAGGGGGATATTAATCAGCCCCAGCATTTT. The V gene is TRBV5-6, the J gene TRBJ1-5, with 11 bases matching TRBD1. The junction had 7 bases not matched to a gene; V was cut back by 4 bases and J by 4 bases. CDR3 length: 16 residues. The germline V gene encodes CDR1 SGHDT and CDR2 YYEEEE.

V gene TRBV5-1 combines with J gene TRBJ1-4; 8 bases match TRBD1. Losses at the gene ends were 5 bases for V and 8 bases for J; bases not matched to a gene: 14. Per the germline V gene, CDR1 is SGHRS and CDR2 is YFSETQ. The CDR3 has 16 residues. The CDR3 reads CASSSGTGWRQEKLFF. As DNA, the CDR3 is TGCGCCAGCAGTAGTGGGACAGGATGGCGCCAAGAAAAACTGTTTTTT.

The V gene is TRBV7-2, the J gene TRBJ1-2, with D hard to call. Trimming shortened V by 1 base and J by 10 bases, and 16 bases separated the two germline ends. Germline V gives CDR1 SGHTA, CDR2 FQGNSA. The CDR3 totals 14 residues. The CDR3 protein is CASSLVGLAVDYTF. CDR3 nucleotide sequence: TGTGCCAGCAGCTTAGTCGGGCTAGCTGTGGACTACACCTTC.

The chain employs TRBV24-1 and TRBJ2-3, with 7 bases identical to TRBD1. In germline, CDR1 is KGHDR, CDR2 SFDVKD. The CDR3 covers 13 residues. J lost 2 bases, V lost 9 bases, and 4 bases had no gene match. CDR3 amino acids: CATADRATDTQYF. The CDR3 DNA is TGTGCCACCGCTGACAGGGCCACAGATACGCAGTATTTT.